The 14 T cell receptor beta chains presented below share a single source sample, sequenced in a study of breast tumors, draining lymph nodes, adjacent tissues. Each CDR3 protein is one row after TCRdb ran MiXCR on the multiplex PCR reads. The sample lists about 20,000 distinct CDR3 sequences, about 45% occurring once. The sequenced sample consisted of breast tumor tissue. Receptors originate from a female donor with breast cancer. Some clones in this sample may be carry-over from other donors' samples.

In its sample, this clonotype was seen many times. The genes are TRBV2 and TRBJ2-7; D remains ambiguous. This CDR3 comprises 13 residues. Germline V gene sequence: CDR1 SNHLY, CDR2 FYNNEI. Trimming stripped 5 bases from V and 4 bases from J, with 12 bases between. CDR3 residues: CASSYSTKYEQYF. The CDR3 coding sequence is TGTGCCAGCAGTTATTCTACTAAATACGAGCAGTACTTC. Full variable domain (missing parts from reference TRBV2 and TRBJ2-7): EPEVTQTPSHQVTQMGQEVILRCVPISNHLYFYWYRQILGQKVEFLVSFYNNEISEKSEIFDDQFSVERPDGSNFTLKIRSTKLEDSAMYFCASSYSTKYEQYFGPGTRLTVT.

This clonotype has ten or more counts. Here the CDR3 reads CASGPLPVGREYNEQFF. The CDR3 DNA reads as TGTGCCAGCGGTCCTCTCCCCGTGGGGCGGGAATACAATGAGCAGTTCTTC. This chain uses TRBV11-2 with TRBJ2-1; possible D gene TRBD2, 6 bases. Trimming took off 8 bases at V and 4 bases at J, with 24 bases between the two ends. CDR3 length: 17 residues. Germline V gene data show CDR1 as SGHAT and CDR2 as FQNNGV.

This clonotype was detected a few times. The genes are TRBV7-9 and TRBJ2-3, with a tentative D call TRBD1 (6 bases). There are 12 residues in the CDR3. Trimming left V 6 bases short and J 11 bases short, with 15 bases between. Germline CDR1 reads SEHNR; CDR2 reads FQNEAQ (reference sequence). CDR3 amino acids: CASRGQWNEQYF. In DNA, the CDR3 is TGTGCCAGCAGGGGACAATGGAATGAGCAGTATTTT.

In this sample, this clonotype turned up once. V usage is TRBV20-1 and J usage is TRBJ1-3; perhaps TRBD1 as D (5 bases). V lost 1 base, J lost 7 bases, and 20 bases lay in between. Germline values: CDR1 DFQATT, CDR2 SNEGSKA (reference sequence). The CDR3 sequence is 16 residues long. CDR3 loop: CSARVSSGAMGNTIYF. CDR3 in DNA: TGCAGTGCTAGAGTTTCTAGCGGGGCCATGGGGAACACCATATATTTT.

The rearrangement joins TRBV12-5 to TRBJ1-5, with unresolved D. This CDR3 comprises 16 residues. Trimming removed 3 bases from V and 2 bases from J, with 14 bases in between. In germline, CDR1 is LGHNT, CDR2 FRNRAP. DNA for the CDR3: TGTGCTAGTGGTTTAGCGCTCGGGGAAGGCAATCAGCCCCAGCATTTT. Its translation: CASGLALGEGNQPQHF.

This clonotype was counted ten times or more. The CDR3 is CASSFNNEQFF. In DNA form, the CDR3 reads TGTGCCAGCAGTTTTAACAATGAGCAGTTCTTC. This chain joins TRBV6-5 and TRBJ2-1; D not resolved. V was shortened by 4 bases and J by 5 bases, with 3 bases between the two germline ends. This CDR3 comprises 11 residues. Germline V gene sequence: CDR1 MNHEY, CDR2 SVGAGI.

There are many counts of this clonotype. The chain couples TRBV19 to TRBJ2-4; no clear D gene. The CDR3 sequence is 15 residues long. Germline V lookup: CDR1 LNHDA, CDR2 SQIVND (reference sequence). V shed 6 bases and J shed 0 bases, with 12 bases lying between them. The CDR3 spells CASRRSSIAKNIQYF. CDR3 nucleotide sequence: TGTGCCAGTAGGCGCAGTTCTATAGCCAAAAACATTCAGTACTTC.

The V call is TRBV7-6, the J call TRBJ2-7; 15 bases are shared with TRBD2. This CDR3 contains 16 residues. V shed 4 bases and J 4 bases; nucleotides not matched to a gene: 5. Germline loops: CDR1 SGHVS, CDR2 FNYEAQ. The CDR3 loop reads CASSSGLAGGGYEQYF. CDR3 nucleotides: TGTGCCAGCAGCTCGGGACTAGCGGGAGGCGGGTACGAGCAGTACTTC.

This clonotype appeared many times. The rearrangement uses TRBV2 and TRBJ2-2, with D possibly matching TRBD2 (7 bases). Germline CDR1 and CDR2: SNHLY and FYNNEI. The CDR3 totals 16 residues. The V end lost 3 bases, the J end lost 5 bases, and 16 bases lay between the germline ends. DNA of the CDR3: TGTGCCAGCAGTGAGGGGGGGGCAATGGGTACCGGGGAGCTGTTTTTT. Residues: CASSEGGAMGTGELFF.

V gene TRBV7-8 combines with J gene TRBJ2-2; the match to TRBD1 covers 7 bases. CDR3 size: 16 residues. The germline gives CDR1 SGHVS, CDR2 FQNEAQ. The V gene end was trimmed by 3 bases and the J gene end by 3 bases; junction bases not matched to a gene: 7. CDR3 in DNA: TGTGCCAGCAGCTTCCGAGGGGGCTCGGACACCGGGGAGCTGTTTTTT. This codes for CASSFRGGSDTGELFF.

This clonotype was detected many times. The J gene is TRBJ1-6, the V gene TRBV6-4; D not certain. The length of the CDR3 is 13 residues. V was clipped by 4 bases and J by 7 bases, with 8 bases between them. CDR1 and CDR2 (germline): MRHNA, SNTAGT. The CDR3 protein is CASSVVVNSPLHF. The CDR3 nucleotides are TGTGCCAGCAGTGTGGTCGTAAATTCACCCCTCCACTTT.

This clonotype has a count of ten or more. The rearrangement links TRBV15 to TRBJ1-4; possible D gene TRBD1, 5 bases. Germline V gives CDR1 LNHNV, CDR2 YYDKDF (reference sequence). This CDR3 contains 15 residues. The V gene lost 5 bases and the J gene lost 7 bases, with 17 bases spanning the gap. The CDR3 loop is CATSVPVGRGEKLFF. Written as DNA, the CDR3 is TGTGCCACCAGCGTTCCGGTGGGGCGCGGTGAAAAACTGTTTTTT.

In its sample, this clonotype was seen once. The chain recombines TRBV20-1 with TRBJ2-1; the match to TRBD2 covers 14 bases. The CDR3 runs to 14 residues. Germline trimming cut 5 bases from V and 3 bases from J; bases unmatched to any gene: 0. The germline V gene encodes CDR1 DFQATT and CDR2 SNEGSKA (reference sequence). Written as DNA, the CDR3 is TGCAGTGCTGGGACTAGCGGGGGCTACAATGAGCAGTTCTTC. Translating gives CSAGTSGGYNEQFF.

The chain recombines TRBV5-8 with TRBJ2-7, with D unclear. The CDR3 is 13 residues long. The V and J ends lost 1 base and 6 bases respectively, with 11 bases between them. Germline V gene sequence: CDR1 SGHTS, CDR2 YDEGEE. CDR3 loop: CASSLIVGSEQYV. CDR3 DNA: TGTGCCAGCAGCTTGATTGTGGGGTCCGAGCAGTACGTC.